These T cell receptor beta chains were read from a single sample in a study of blood T cells in healthy people across ages. Each CDR3 protein gets one entry after TCRdb re-called the 5' RACE reads with MiXCR. This table has 650,000 to 800,000 distinct CDR3 sequences, under 55% appearing once. The sample taken for sequencing was blood. The source of these receptors is a man aged 55-75 years in good health. Both conserved end residues are part of each CDR3. A D gene is named only where the DNA matches it firmly. Clone size, where shown, is once, few, many, or a class for clones that have expanded.

size	V	J	D	CDR3	DNA
few	TRBV12-3/TRBV12-4	TRBJ2-7	TRBD1	CASSSGTGKTYEQYF	TGTGCCAGCAGCTCTGGGACAGGGAAAACCTACGAGCAGTACTTC
many	TRBV10-3	TRBJ2-7	.	CAIGLLGYEQYF	TGTGCCATCGGGTTACTGGGCTACGAGCAGTACTTC
.	TRBV27	TRBJ1-4	.	CASRRDTAATNEKLFF	TGTGCCAGCAGACGAGATACAGCGGCAACTAATGAAAAACTGTTTTTT
few	TRBV20-1	TRBJ1-2	.	CSASHSLDDGYTF	TGCAGTGCTAGTCACTCCTTAGATGACGGCTACACCTTC
.	TRBV3-1	TRBJ2-3	TRBD2	CTSSQEGLAGGGTDTQYF	TGTACCAGCAGCCAAGAGGGACTAGCGGGGGGAGGCACAGATACGCAGTATTTT
.	TRBV3-1	TRBJ1-4	.	CASSQRTRNEKLFF	TGTGCCAGCAGCCAGAGGACAAGAAATGAAAAACTGTTTTTT
.	TRBV15	TRBJ2-7	.	CATSRFDTSYEQYF	TGTGCCACCAGCAGATTTGACACCTCCTACGAGCAGTACTTC
.	TRBV9	TRBJ2-1	.	CASSGGIGANEQFF	TGTGCCAGCAGCGGGGGGATAGGGGCCAATGAGCAGTTCTTC
.	TRBV4-1	TRBJ2-7	.	CASSQDVLGRVSNEQYF	TGCGCCAGTAGCCAAGATGTTTTGGGTAGGGTCTCCAATGAGCAGTACTTC
.	TRBV12-3/TRBV12-4	TRBJ1-2	TRBD1	CASSFRQGARGYTF	TGTGCCAGCAGTTTTAGACAGGGGGCTCGGGGCTACACCTTC
.	TRBV20-1	TRBJ2-1	TRBD2	CSARDGERGLNEQFF	TGCAGTGCTAGAGATGGGGAGCGGGGGCTGAATGAGCAGTTCTTC
few	TRBV7-9	TRBJ1-1	.	CASSLSQGRTEAFF	TGTGCCAGCAGCTTATCCCAGGGGAGGACTGAAGCTTTCTTT
few	TRBV7-8	TRBJ1-2	TRBD1	CASSLRQSGTGIVYGYTF	TGTGCCAGCAGCTTACGCCAATCCGGGACAGGGATCGTCTATGGCTACACCTTC
.	TRBV20-1	TRBJ1-5	.	CSASPGRDNQLQHF	TGCAGTGCTAGCCCCGGCAGGGACAATCAGCTCCAGCATTTT
.	TRBV20-1	TRBJ2-3	.	CSARDRRLPTDTQYF	TGCAGTGCTAGAGATCGTCGTTTACCCACAGATACGCAGTATTTT
.	TRBV14	TRBJ2-1	.	CASSQDSTLAGRNEQFF	TGTGCCAGCAGCCAAGATTCGACACTAGCCGGGCGCAATGAGCAGTTCTTC
.	TRBV29-1	TRBJ2-7	TRBD2	CSVELAGGESYEQYF	TGCAGCGTTGAGCTAGCGGGGGGTGAAAGCTACGAGCAGTACTTC
.	TRBV7-2	TRBJ2-4	TRBD1	CANRTGTGGTNIQYF	TGTGCCAACCGTACCGGGACAGGGGGCACAAACATTCAGTACTTC
many	TRBV20-1	TRBJ2-7	TRBD1	CSARTGAYEQYF	TGCAGCGCTAGGACAGGAGCCTACGAGCAGTACTTC
few	TRBV6-6	TRBJ2-7	.	CASSYLGEDEQYF	TGTGCCAGCAGTTATTTAGGAGAGGACGAGCAGTACTTC
many	TRBV28	TRBJ2-5	.	CASRGQETQYF	TGTGCCAGCAGAGGGCAAGAGACCCAGTACTTC
.	TRBV20-1	TRBJ2-7	TRBD2	CSASELAGGYLNEQYF	TGCAGTGCCTCCGAACTAGCGGGGGGGTATCTGAATGAGCAGTACTTC
once	TRBV4-2	TRBJ1-6	.	CASSQAWGSTNSPLHF	TGTGCCAGCAGCCAAGCTTGGGGATCCACCAATTCACCCCTCCACTTT
many	TRBV4-1	TRBJ2-1	.	CASSQKPLPGQHNEQFF	TGCGCCAGCAGCCAAAAACCCTTACCGGGCCAGCACAATGAGCAGTTCTTC
.	TRBV5-1	TRBJ2-4	.	CASSQSQGPKNIQYF	TGCGCCAGCAGCCAAAGTCAGGGCCCCAAAAACATTCAGTACTTC
few	TRBV11-2	TRBJ1-2	.	CASTFANNRDGYTF	TGTGCCAGCACCTTTGCCAACAACAGGGATGGCTACACCTTC
.	TRBV30	TRBJ2-5	.	CAWGLSQTQYF	TGTGCCTGGGGTTTATCACAGACCCAGTACTTC
few	TRBV7-6	TRBJ2-7	.	CASSLAMTGGKLGPYEQYF	TGTGCCAGCAGCTTAGCCATGACAGGTGGAAAGTTGGGGCCCTACGAGCAGTACTTC
.	TRBV30	TRBJ1-1	.	CAWRSQPEAFF	TGTGCCTGGAGATCCCAGCCTGAAGCTTTCTTT
.	TRBV7-9	TRBJ2-3	.	CASSPLGRRDTQYF	TGTGCCAGCAGCCCCCTGGGCCGCAGAGATACGCAGTATTTT
few	TRBV30	TRBJ2-7	TRBD2	CAWSNGGGFGEQYF	TGTGCCTGGAGTAACGGGGGGGGTTTCGGCGAGCAGTACTTC
once	TRBV21-1	TRBJ2-1	.	CASSTTGAGDNEQFF	TGTGCCAGCAGCACGACAGGGGCGGGGGATAATGAGCAGTTCTTC
.	TRBV7-2	TRBJ1-1	TRBD1	CASSVGQIMNTEAFF	TGTGCCAGCAGCGTGGGACAGATCATGAACACTGAAGCTTTCTTT
many	TRBV6-1	TRBJ1-5	.	CASSDFHNQPQHF	TGTGCCAGCAGTGATTTCCATAATCAGCCCCAGCATTTT
few	TRBV10-3	TRBJ2-5	TRBD2	CASTGGGAKETQYF	TGTGCCTCGACGGGCGGGGGGGCAAAAGAGACCCAGTACTTC
few	TRBV29-1	TRBJ2-7	.	CSATVSYEQYF	TGCAGCGCTACGGTCTCCTACGAGCAGTACTTC
.	TRBV12-5	TRBJ2-7	TRBD2	CASSRGSGGTTSSYEQYF	TGTGCTAGTAGCCGTGGGAGCGGGGGGACTACAAGCTCCTACGAGCAGTACTTC
.	TRBV30	TRBJ2-5	.	CAWSPGETQYF	TGTGCCTGGAGTCCAGGAGAGACCCAGTACTTC
many	TRBV3-1	TRBJ2-1	.	CASRGVNEQFF	TGTGCCAGCAGGGGGGTCAATGAGCAGTTCTTC
.	TRBV3-1	TRBJ2-7	.	CASSPRAESQAEQYF	TGTGCCAGCAGCCCCCGCGCCGAGAGCCAGGCCGAGCAGTACTTC
few	TRBV11-2	TRBJ2-5	.	CASSLVGTRGETQYF	TGTGCCAGCAGCTTAGTCGGGACGAGGGGGGAGACCCAGTACTTC
.	TRBV5-1	TRBJ2-5	TRBD2	CASSLKRGGPQYF	TGCGCCAGCAGCCTTAAGCGGGGGGGCCCCCAGTACTTC
.	TRBV25-1	TRBJ1-1	.	CASSWMGTEAFF	TGTGCCAGCAGTTGGATGGGTACTGAAGCTTTCTTT
.	TRBV18	TRBJ2-1	.	CASSPVFPATSSYNEQFF	TGTGCCAGCTCACCGGTGTTTCCCGCTACCAGCTCCTACAATGAGCAGTTCTTC
.	TRBV10-3	TRBJ2-5	TRBD1	CAISQGAETQYF	TGTGCCATCAGTCAGGGGGCCGAGACCCAGTACTTC
.	TRBV10-3	TRBJ2-1	TRBD2	CAVRSGLARIYNEQFF	TGTGCCGTAAGATCGGGACTAGCGAGGATTTACAATGAGCAGTTCTTC
.	TRBV9	TRBJ2-5	.	CASSESRLDGTQYF	TGTGCCAGCAGCGAAAGCCGGTTGGATGGGACCCAGTACTTC
few	TRBV12-3/TRBV12-4	TRBJ2-7	TRBD1	CASSFSDRGGEQYF	TGTGCCAGCAGTTTTTCCGACAGGGGAGGCGAGCAGTACTTC
.	TRBV19	TRBJ2-5	.	CASSMGRAPVETQYF	TGTGCCAGTAGTATGGGCAGGGCTCCGGTAGAGACCCAGTACTTC
.	TRBV12-3/TRBV12-4	TRBJ1-1	.	CASSLGGSDAEAFF	TGTGCCAGCAGTTTAGGGGGGTCTGACGCTGAAGCTTTCTTT
.	TRBV20-1	TRBJ2-3	.	CSARVRGDTQYF	TGCAGTGCTAGAGTTCGCGGCGATACGCAGTATTTT
few	TRBV2	TRBJ2-7	.	CASTRVDEQYF	TGTGCCAGCACGAGGGTGGACGAGCAGTACTTC
.	TRBV5-1	TRBJ1-1	TRBD1	CASSLPGGPTEAFF	TGCGCCAGCAGCTTGCCAGGGGGGCCCACTGAAGCTTTCTTT
few	TRBV12-3/TRBV12-4	TRBJ1-2	.	CASYGGQTNYGYTF	TGTGCCAGCTATGGAGGACAAACAAACTATGGCTACACCTTC
.	TRBV2	TRBJ1-5	.	CASSVTVGGNQPQHF	TGTGCCAGCAGTGTGACAGTCGGGGGCAATCAGCCCCAGCATTTT
.	TRBV6-1	TRBJ2-7	.	CASSEGSPEQYF	TGTGCCAGCAGTGAAGGGAGTCCCGAGCAGTACTTC
few	TRBV29-1	TRBJ2-7	TRBD1	CSVAPGQGSEQYF	TGCAGCGTTGCCCCGGGACAGGGTTCCGAGCAGTACTTC
.	TRBV9	TRBJ2-7	.	CASSGRDSDYEQYF	TGTGCCAGCAGCGGCCGGGACTCTGACTACGAGCAGTACTTC